This is a list of T cell receptor beta chains from one sample in a study of blood T cell repertoires in COVID-19. Some clones are missing from TCRdb's copy, which holds only in-frame ones; the method was immunoSEQ multiplex PCR. Of fewer than 250,000 clones in the sample, about 89% are singletons; the top ten hold about 6%. The sample comprised peripheral blood. These receptors were taken from a man aged 55 to 70 who had recovered from COVID-19. Both conserved end residues are part of each CDR3. The D gene is left open where the match is weak. Size is omitted from some rows. Given values are once, few, many or a class for expanded clones.

. | TRBJ2-2 | . | TRBV6-1 | TGTGCCAGCAGTGAATTAGGCAGGTCGTACACCGGGGAGCTGTTTTTT | CASSELGRSYTGELFF
. | TRBJ1-2 | once | TRBV18 | TGTGCCAGCTCACCAGACAGGTTAACGGATGGCTACACCTTC | CASSPDRLTDGYTF
. | TRBJ1-1 | . | TRBV5-5 | TGTGCCAGCAGGATCAGTCCGAACACTGAAGCTTTCTTT | CASRISPNTEAFF
TRBD1 | TRBJ1-1 | . | TRBV6-2/TRBV6-3 | TGTGCCAGCAGTTATCGGGACAGGAAAGCTTTCTTT | CASSYRDRKAFF
TRBD2 | TRBJ2-1 | . | TRBV5-1 | TGCGCCAGCAGCAGACTAGCGGGGTCCAATGAGCAGTTCTTC | CASSRLAGSNEQFF
TRBD1 | TRBJ1-6 | once | TRBV7-9 | TGTGCCAGCAGCCCGGGGACAGGGGGATCACCCCTCCACTTT | CASSPGTGGSPLHF
. | TRBJ2-7 | . | TRBV18 | TGTGCCAGCTCACCACCGGGGCCGGGAGAATCCTACGAGCAGTACTTC | CASSPPGPGESYEQYF
TRBD1 | TRBJ2-5 | . | TRBV7-9 | TGTGCCAGCAGCTTAGGTCTCCGGGACAGGGGAGGAGAGACCCAGTACTTC | CASSLGLRDRGGETQYF
TRBD1 | TRBJ2-1 | . | TRBV10-3 | TGTGCCATCAGTGAAGGTCGGGGACAGTCCGATGAGCAGTTCTTC | CAISEGRGQSDEQFF
TRBD2 | TRBJ2-1 | . | TRBV7-2 | TGTGCCAGCAGCGCCGGGACTAGCGGGGGGGCGAATGAGCAGTTCTTC | CASSAGTSGGANEQFF
. | TRBJ2-5 | . | TRBV9 | TGTGCCAGCAGCCCCAGACTAACCTCGCAAGAGACCCAGTACTTC | CASSPRLTSQETQYF
TRBD1 | TRBJ2-7 | . | TRBV9 | TGTGCCAGCAGCGTAGGGGACAGCTACGAGCAGTACTTC | CASSVGDSYEQYF
TRBD2 | TRBJ2-5 | . | TRBV5-8 | TGTGCCAGCAGCTTGGTCCTAGCGGGGGAAGAGACCCAGTACTTC | CASSLVLAGEETQYF